The sequence of this TCR beta chain was determined in a study of T-cell memory formation after mild COVID-19. TCRdb reprocessed the 5' RACE reads via MiXCR and lists one record per CDR3 protein. The sample lists about 610,000 distinct CDR3 sequences; roughly a sixth were seen once. The CDR3 spans 15 residues. Per the germline V gene, CDR1 is MNHNY and CDR2 is SVGAGI (reference sequence). V was shortened by 7 bases and J by 7 bases, with 22 bases between the two germline ends. The sequenced sample consisted of PBMCs or a T cell subset sorted from them (not recorded which). The V and J genes are TRBV6-6 and TRBJ1-2; the D gene is possibly TRBD1 (6 bases). The source is an adult woman who had mild COVID-19 (a few samples of this study predate the infection). Cell type and time point are not known. The CDR3 is CASNQRTAEEGGYTF. CDR3 in DNA: TGTGCCAGCAACCAGAGGACAGCCGAAGAGGGTGGCTACACCTTC.